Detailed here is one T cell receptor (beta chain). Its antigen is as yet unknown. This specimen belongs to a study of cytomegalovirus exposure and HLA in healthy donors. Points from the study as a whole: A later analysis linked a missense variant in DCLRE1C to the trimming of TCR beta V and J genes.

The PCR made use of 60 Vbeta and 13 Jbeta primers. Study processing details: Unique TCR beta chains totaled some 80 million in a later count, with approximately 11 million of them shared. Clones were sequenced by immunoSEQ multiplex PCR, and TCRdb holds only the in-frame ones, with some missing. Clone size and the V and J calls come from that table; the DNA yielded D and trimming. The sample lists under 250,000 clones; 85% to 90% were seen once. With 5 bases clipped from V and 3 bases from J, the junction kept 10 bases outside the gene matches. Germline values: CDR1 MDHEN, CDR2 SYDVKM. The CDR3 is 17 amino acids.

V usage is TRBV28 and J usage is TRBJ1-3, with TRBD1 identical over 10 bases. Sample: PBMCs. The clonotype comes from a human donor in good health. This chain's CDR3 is CASSRGQGNSGGNTIYF. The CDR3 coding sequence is TGTGCCAGCAGTAGGGGACAGGGGAACAGTGGTGGAAACACCATATATTTT. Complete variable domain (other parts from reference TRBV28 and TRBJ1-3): DVKVTQSSRYLVKRTGEKVFLECVQDMDHENMFWYRQDPGLGLRLIYFSYDVKMKEKGDIPEGYSVSREKKERFSLILESASTNQTSMYLCASSRGQGNSGGNTIYFGEGSWLTVV.